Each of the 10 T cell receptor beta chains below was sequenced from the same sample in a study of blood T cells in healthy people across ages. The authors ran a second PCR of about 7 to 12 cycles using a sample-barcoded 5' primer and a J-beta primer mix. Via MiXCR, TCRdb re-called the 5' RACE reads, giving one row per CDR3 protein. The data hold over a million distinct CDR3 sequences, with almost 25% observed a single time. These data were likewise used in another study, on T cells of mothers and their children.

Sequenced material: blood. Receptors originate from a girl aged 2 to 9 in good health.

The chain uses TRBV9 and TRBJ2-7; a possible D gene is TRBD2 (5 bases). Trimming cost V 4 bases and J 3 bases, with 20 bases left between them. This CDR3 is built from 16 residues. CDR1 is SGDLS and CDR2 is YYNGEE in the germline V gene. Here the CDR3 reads CASSPGIRESVYEQYF. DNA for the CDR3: TGTGCCAGCAGCCCAGGAATTCGGGAATCGGTCTACGAGCAGTACTTC. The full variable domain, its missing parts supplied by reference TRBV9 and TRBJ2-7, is DSGVTQTPKHLITATGQRVTLRCSPRSGDLSVYWYQQSLDQGLQFLIQYYNGEERAKGNILERFSAQQFPDLHSELNLSSLELGDSALYFCASSPGIRESVYEQYFGPGTRLTVT.

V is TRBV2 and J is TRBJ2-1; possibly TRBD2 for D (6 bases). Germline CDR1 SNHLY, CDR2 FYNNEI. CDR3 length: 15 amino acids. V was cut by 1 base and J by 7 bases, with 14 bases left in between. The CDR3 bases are TGTGCCAGCAGTGAAGGGGGGGTGGGTGGAAATGAGCAGTTCTTC. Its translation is CASSEGGVGGNEQFF.

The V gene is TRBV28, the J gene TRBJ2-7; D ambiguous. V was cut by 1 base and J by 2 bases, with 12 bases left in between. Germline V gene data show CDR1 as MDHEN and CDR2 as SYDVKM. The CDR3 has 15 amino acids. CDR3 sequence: CASSLSLTATYEQYF. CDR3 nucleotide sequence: TGTGCCAGCAGTTTATCTCTTACGGCTACCTACGAGCAGTACTTC.

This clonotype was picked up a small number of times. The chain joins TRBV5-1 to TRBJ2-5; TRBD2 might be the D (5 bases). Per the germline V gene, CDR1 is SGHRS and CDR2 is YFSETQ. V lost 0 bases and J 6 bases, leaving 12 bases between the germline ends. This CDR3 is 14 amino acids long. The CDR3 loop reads CASSLEGVEKTQYF. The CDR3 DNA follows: TGCGCCAGCAGCTTGGAGGGAGTTGAAAAGACCCAGTACTTC.

The DNA for the CDR3 is TGTGCCACGGGACTGAGCTCCTACGAGCAGTACTTC. Its protein product is CATGLSSYEQYF. The J gene is TRBJ2-7, the V gene TRBV10-3; tentatively, D is TRBD2 (6 bases). The CDR3 sequence is 12 residues long. The germline gives CDR1 ENHRY, CDR2 SYGVKD. With 10 bases removed from V and 0 bases from J, the gap between germline ends came to 10 bases.

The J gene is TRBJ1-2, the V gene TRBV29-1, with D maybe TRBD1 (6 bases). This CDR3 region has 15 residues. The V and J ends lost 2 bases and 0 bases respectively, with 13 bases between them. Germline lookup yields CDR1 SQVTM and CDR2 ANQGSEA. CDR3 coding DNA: TGCAGCGTTGAAAGTCGTAGGACAGCTAACTATGGCTACACCTTC. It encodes CSVESRRTANYGYTF.

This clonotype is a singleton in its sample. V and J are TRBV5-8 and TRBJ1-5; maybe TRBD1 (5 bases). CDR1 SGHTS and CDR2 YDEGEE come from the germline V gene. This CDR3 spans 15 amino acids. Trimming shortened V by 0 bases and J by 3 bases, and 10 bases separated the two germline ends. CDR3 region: CASSLGGTINQPQHF. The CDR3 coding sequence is TGTGCCAGCAGCTTGGGAGGGACGATCAATCAGCCCCAGCATTTT.

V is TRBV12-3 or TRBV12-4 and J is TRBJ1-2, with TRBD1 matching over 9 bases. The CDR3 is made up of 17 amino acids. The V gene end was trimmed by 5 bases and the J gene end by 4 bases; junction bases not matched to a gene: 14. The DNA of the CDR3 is TGTGCCAGCAGTCCGGCTCGAGTGGGACAGGGACCCTATGGCTACACCTTC. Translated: CASSPARVGQGPYGYTF.

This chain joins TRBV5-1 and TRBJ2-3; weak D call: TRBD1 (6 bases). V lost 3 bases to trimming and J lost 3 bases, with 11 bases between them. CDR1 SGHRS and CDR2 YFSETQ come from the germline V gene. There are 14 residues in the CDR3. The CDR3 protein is CASSSQGNTDTQYF. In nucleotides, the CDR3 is TGCGCCAGCAGCTCGCAGGGGAATACAGATACGCAGTATTTT.

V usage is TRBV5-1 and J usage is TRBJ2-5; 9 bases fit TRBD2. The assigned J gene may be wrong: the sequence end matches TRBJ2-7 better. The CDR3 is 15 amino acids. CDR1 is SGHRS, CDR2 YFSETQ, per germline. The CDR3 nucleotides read TGCGCCAGCAGCGGCGGGGCTAGCGGGGCCTACGAGCAGTACTTC. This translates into CASSGGASGAYEQYF.